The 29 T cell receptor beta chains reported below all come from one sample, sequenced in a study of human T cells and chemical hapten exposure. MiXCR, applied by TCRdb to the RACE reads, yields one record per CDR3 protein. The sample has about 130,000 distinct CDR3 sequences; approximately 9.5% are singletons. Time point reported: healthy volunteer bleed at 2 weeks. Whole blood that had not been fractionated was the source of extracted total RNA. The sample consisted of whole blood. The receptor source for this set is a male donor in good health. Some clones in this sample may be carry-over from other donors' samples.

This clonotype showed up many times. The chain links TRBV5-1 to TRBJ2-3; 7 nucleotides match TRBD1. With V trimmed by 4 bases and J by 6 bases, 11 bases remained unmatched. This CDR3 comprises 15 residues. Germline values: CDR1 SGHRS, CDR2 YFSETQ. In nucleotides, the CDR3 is TGCGCCAGCAGCCTAGGGACAGCTCTGGTCGATACGCAGTATTTT. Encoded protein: CASSLGTALVDTQYF. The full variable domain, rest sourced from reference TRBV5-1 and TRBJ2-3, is KAGVTQTPRYLIKTRGQQVTLSCSPISGHRSVSWYQQTPGQGLQFLFEYFSETQRNKGNFPGRFSGRQFSNSRSEMNVSTLELGDSALYLCASSLGTALVDTQYFGPGTRLTVL.

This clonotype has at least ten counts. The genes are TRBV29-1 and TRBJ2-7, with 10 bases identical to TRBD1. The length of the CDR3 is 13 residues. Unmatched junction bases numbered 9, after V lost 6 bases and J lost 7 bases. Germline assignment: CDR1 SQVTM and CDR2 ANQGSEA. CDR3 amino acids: CSVAGQGVDEQYF. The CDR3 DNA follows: TGCAGCGTGGCCGGACAGGGGGTAGATGAGCAGTACTTC.

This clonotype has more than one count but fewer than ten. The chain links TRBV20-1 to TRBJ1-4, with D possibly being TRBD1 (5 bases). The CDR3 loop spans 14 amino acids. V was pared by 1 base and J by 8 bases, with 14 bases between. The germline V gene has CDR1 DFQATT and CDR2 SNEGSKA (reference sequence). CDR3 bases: TGCAGTGCTAGAGTTCAGGGATTTGTGGAAAAACTGTTTTTT. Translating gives CSARVQGFVEKLFF.

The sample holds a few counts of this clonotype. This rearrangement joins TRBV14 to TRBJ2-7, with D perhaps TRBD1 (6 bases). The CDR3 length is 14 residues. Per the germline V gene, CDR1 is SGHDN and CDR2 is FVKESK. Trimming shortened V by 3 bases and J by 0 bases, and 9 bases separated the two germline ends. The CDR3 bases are TGTGCCAGCAGCCACCGGGACAACTCCTACGAGCAGTACTTC. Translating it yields CASSHRDNSYEQYF.

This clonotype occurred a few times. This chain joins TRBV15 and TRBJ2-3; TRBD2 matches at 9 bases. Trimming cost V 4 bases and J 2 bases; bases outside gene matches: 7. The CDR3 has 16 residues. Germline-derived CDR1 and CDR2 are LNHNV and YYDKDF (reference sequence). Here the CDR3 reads CATSKRKREDTDTQYF. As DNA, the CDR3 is TGTGCCACCAGCAAAAGAAAGCGGGAGGACACAGATACGCAGTATTTT.

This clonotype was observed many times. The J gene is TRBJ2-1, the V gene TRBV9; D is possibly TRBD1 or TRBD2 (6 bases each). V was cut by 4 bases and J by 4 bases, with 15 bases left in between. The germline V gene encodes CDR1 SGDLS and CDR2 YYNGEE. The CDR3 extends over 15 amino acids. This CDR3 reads CASSPSGGPYNEQFF. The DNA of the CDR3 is TGTGCCAGCAGCCCTAGTGGGGGGCCATACAATGAGCAGTTCTTC.

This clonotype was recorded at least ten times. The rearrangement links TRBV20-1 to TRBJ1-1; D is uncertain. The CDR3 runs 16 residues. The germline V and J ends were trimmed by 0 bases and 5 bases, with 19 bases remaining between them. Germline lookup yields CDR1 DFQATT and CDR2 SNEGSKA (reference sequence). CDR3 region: CSARDYRRPSRTEAFF. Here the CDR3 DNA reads TGCAGTGCTAGAGATTACCGGCGGCCCAGTAGAACTGAAGCTTTCTTT.

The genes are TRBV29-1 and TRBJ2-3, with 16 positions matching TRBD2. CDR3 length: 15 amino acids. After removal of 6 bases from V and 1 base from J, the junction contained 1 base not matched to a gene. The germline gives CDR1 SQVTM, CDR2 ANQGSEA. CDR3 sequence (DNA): TGCAGCGTGGGGACTAGCGGGGGGGGCACAGATACGCAGTATTTT. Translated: CSVGTSGGGTDTQYF.

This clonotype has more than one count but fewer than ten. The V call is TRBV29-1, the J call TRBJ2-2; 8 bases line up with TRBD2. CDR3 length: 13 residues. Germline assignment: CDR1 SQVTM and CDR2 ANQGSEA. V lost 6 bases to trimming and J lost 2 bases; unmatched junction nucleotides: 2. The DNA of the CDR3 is TGCAGCGTGCGGGGGGCCAACACCGGGGAGCTGTTTTTT. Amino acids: CSVRGANTGELFF.

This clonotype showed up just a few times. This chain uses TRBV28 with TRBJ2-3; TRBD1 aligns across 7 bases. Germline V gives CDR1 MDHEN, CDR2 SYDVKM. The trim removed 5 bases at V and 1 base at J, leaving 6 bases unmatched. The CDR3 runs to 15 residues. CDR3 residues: CASSGKGQRTDTQYF. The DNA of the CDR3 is TGTGCCAGCAGTGGGAAGGGACAGCGCACAGATACGCAGTATTTT.

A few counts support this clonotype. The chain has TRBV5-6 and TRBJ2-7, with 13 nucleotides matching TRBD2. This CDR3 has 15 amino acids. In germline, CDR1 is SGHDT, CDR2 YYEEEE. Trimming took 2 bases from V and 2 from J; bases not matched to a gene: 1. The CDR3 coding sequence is TGTGCCAGCAGCTTCGGGACTAGCGGGACCTACGAGCAGTACTTC. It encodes CASSFGTSGTYEQYF. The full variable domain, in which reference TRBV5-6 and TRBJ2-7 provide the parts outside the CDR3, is DAGVTQSPTHLIKTRGQQVTLRCSPKSGHDTVSWYQQALGQGPQFIFQYYEEEERQRGNFPDRFSGHQFPNYSSELNVNALLLGDSALYLCASSFGTSGTYEQYFGPGTRLTVT.

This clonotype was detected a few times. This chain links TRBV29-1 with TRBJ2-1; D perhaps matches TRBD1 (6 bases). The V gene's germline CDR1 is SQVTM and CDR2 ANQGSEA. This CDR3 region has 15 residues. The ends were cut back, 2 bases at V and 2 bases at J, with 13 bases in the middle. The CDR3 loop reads CSVEMTGAPYNEQFF. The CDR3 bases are TGCAGCGTTGAAATGACAGGTGCACCCTACAATGAGCAGTTCTTC.

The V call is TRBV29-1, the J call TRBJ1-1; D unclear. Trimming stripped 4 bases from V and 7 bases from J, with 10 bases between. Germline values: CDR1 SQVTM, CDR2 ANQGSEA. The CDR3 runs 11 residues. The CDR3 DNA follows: TGCAGCGTTGCGGACTCAAGTGAAGCTTTCTTT. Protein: CSVADSSEAFF.

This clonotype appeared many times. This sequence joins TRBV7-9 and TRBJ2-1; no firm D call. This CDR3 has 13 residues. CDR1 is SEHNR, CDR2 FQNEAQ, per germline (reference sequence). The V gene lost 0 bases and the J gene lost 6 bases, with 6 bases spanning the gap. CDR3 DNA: TGTGCCAGCAGCTTAGCCCGGACCAATGAGCAGTTCTTC. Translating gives CASSLARTNEQFF.

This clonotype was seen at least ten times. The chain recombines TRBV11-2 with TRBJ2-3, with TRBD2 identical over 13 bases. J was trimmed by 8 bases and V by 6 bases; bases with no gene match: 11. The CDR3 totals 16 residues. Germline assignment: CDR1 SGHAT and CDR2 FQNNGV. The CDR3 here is CASRIPGLAGDATQYF. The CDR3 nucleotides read TGTGCCAGCAGAATTCCCGGACTAGCGGGAGACGCTACGCAGTATTTT. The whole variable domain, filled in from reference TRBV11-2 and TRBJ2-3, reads EAGVAQSPRYKIIEKRQSVAFWCNPISGHATLYWYQQILGQGPKLLIQFQNNGVVDDSQLPKDRFSAERLKGVDSTLKIQPAKLEDSAVYLCASRIPGLAGDATQYFGPGTRLTVL.

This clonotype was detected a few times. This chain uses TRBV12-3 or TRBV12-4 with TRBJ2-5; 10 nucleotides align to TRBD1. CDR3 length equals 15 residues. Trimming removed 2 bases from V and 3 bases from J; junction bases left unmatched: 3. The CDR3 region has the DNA TGTGCCAGCAGTTTACGACAGGGGGCGGAAGAGACCCAGTACTTC. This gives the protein CASSLRQGAEETQYF.

DNA for the CDR3: TGTGCCAGCAGCCAGGCGGGGGGCGGCACAGATACGCAGTATTTT. Protein sequence: CASSQAGGGTDTQYF. The chain is built from TRBV9 and TRBJ2-3; 8 positions match TRBD2. The ends lost 4 bases at V and 1 base at J; junction bases unmatched: 5. Germline V gene data show CDR1 as SGDLS and CDR2 as YYNGEE. The CDR3 totals 15 residues.

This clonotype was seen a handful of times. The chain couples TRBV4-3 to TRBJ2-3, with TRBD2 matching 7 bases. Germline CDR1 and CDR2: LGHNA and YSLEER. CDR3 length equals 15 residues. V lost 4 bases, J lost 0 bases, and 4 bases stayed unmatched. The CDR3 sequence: CASSPQRGSTDTQYF. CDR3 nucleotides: TGCGCCAGCAGCCCACAGCGGGGTAGCACAGATACGCAGTATTTT.

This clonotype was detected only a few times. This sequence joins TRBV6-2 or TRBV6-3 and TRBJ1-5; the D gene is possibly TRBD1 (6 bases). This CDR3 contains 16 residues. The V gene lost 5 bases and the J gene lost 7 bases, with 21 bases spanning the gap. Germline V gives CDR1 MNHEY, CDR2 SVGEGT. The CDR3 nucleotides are TGTGCCAGCAGTACCCGTCCCAACAGGGTAGGCCAGCCCCAGCATTTT. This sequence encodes CASSTRPNRVGQPQHF.

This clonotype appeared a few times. The CDR3 here is CASSLSPGQGNGYTF. CDR3 DNA: TGTGCCAGCAGCCTGTCTCCGGGACAGGGGAATGGCTACACCTTC. The chain employs TRBV4-2 and TRBJ1-2, with TRBD1 matching 10 bases. This CDR3 region has 15 residues. V dropped 4 bases and J dropped 6; count of bases not matched to a gene: 8. Germline CDR1 is LGHNA and CDR2 is YNFKEQ.

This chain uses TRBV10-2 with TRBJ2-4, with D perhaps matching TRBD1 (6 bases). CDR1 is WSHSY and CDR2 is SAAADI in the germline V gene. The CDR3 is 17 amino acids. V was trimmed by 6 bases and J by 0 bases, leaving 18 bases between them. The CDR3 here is CASRDRTVSLAKNIQYF. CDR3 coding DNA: TGCGCCAGCAGAGATAGGACAGTCAGTTTAGCCAAAAACATTCAGTACTTC.

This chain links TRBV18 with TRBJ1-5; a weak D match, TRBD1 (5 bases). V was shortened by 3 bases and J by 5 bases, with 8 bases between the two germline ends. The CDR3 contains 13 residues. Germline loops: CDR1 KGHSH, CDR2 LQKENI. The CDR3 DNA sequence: TGTGCCAGCTCACCTGACAGAGATCAGCCCCAGCATTTT. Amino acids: CASSPDRDQPQHF.

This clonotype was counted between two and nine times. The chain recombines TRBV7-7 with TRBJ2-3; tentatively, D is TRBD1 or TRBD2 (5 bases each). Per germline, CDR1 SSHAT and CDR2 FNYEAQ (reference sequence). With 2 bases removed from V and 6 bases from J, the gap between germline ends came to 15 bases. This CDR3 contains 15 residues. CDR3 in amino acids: CASSLTLQGEDTQYF. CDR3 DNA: TGTGCCAGCAGCTTAACACTGCAGGGAGAGGATACGCAGTATTTT.

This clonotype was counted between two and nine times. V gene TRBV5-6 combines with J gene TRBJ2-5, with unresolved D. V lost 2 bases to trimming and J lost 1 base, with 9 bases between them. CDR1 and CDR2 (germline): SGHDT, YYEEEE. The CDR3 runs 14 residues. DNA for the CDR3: TGTGCCAGCAGCTTAATCATCTCCCAAGAGACCCAGTACTTC. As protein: CASSLIISQETQYF.

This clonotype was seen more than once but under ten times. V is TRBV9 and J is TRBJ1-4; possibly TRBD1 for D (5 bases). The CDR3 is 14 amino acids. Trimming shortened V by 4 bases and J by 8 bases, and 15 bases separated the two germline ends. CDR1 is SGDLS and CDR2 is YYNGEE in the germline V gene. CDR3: CASSPDKLGEKLFF. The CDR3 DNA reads TGTGCCAGCAGCCCGGACAAACTTGGAGAAAAACTGTTTTTT.

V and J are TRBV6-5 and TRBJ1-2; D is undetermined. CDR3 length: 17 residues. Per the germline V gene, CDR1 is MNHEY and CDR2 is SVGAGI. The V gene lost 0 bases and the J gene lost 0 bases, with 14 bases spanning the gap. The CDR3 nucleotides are TGTGCCAGCAGTTACTCGAGCGCCCTTCAAGCTAACTATGGCTACACCTTC. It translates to CASSYSSALQANYGYTF.

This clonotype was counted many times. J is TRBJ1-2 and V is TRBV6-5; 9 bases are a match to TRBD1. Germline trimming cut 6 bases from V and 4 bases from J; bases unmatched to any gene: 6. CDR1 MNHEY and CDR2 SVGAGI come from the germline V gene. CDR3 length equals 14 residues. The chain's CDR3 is CASRTGGRSYGYTF. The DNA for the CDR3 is TGTGCCAGCAGAACAGGGGGCAGAAGCTATGGCTACACCTTC.

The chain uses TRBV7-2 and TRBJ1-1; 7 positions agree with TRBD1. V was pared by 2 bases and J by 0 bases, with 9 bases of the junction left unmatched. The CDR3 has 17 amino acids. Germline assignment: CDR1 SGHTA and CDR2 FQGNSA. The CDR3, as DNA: TGTGCCAGCAGCTTATATCCAGGGGGGGGGTTGAACACTGAAGCTTTCTTT. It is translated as CASSLYPGGGLNTEAFF.

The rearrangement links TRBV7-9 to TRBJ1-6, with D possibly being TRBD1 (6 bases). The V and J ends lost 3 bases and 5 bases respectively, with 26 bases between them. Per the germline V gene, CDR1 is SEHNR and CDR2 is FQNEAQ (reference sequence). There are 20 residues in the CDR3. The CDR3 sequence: CASSFSQPRGRLRDNSPLHF. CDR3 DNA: TGTGCCAGCAGCTTCTCACAGCCCCGGGGGCGCTTAAGGGATAATTCACCCCTCCACTTT.